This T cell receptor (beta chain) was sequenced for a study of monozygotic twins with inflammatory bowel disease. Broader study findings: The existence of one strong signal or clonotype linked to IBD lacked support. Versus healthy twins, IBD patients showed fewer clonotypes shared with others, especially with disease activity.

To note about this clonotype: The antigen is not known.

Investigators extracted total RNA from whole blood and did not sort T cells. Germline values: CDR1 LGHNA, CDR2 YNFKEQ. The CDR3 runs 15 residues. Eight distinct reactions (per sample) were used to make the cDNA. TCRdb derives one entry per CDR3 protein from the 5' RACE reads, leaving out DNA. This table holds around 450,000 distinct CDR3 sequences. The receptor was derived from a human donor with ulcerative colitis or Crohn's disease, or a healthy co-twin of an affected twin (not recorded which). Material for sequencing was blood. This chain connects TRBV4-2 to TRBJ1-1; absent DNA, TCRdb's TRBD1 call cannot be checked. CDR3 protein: CASSQPGQGFSEAFF.